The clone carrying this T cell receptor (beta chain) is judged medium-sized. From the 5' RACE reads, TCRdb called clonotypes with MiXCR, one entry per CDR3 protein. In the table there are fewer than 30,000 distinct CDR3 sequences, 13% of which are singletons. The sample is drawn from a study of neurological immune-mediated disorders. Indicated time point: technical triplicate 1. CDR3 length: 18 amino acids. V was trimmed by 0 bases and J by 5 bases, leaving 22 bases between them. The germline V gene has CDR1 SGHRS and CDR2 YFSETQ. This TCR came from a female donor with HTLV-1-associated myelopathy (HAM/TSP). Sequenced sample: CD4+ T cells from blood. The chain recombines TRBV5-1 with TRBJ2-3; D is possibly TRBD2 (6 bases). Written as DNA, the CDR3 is TGCGCCAGCAGCTTGGACCCCCGATGGTGGTTGGGAGGAGATACGCAGTATTTT. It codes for CASSLDPRWWLGGDTQYF.